This passage covers 18 T cell receptor beta chains from one sample sequenced in a study of cytomegalovirus exposure and HLA in healthy donors. 60 Vbeta and 13 Jbeta primers were used in PCR. TCRdb keeps only in-frame clones here, not all; method: immunoSEQ multiplex PCR. The sample carries under 200,000 clones, 9.5% to 15% recorded once. Material for sequencing was PBMCs. The origin of the receptors is a man aged 50-60 years in good health and CMV-seropositive.

The chain links TRBV2 to TRBJ2-2; TRBD2 agrees at 8 bases. The CDR3 covers 16 residues. Germline V gene sequence: CDR1 SNHLY, CDR2 FYNNEI. The junction had 2 bases not matched to a gene; V was cut back by 1 base and J by 1 base. CDR3 sequence reads: CASSEDAGGNTGELFF. CDR3 in DNA: TGTGCCAGCAGTGAAGACGCGGGGGGGAACACCGGGGAGCTGTTTTTT.

The chain employs TRBV7-8 and TRBJ1-1, with 9 bases matching TRBD1. Germline CDR1 SGHVS, CDR2 FQNEAQ. The CDR3 has 17 residues. Trimming at V came to 3 bases and at J to 0 bases, leaving 8 bases not matched to a gene. As DNA, the CDR3 is TGTGCCAGCAGCTTGTGGGGGACAGGGAGGATGAACACTGAAGCTTTCTTT. It specifies CASSLWGTGRMNTEAFF.

Points on this clone: One end of the junction varies from germline; a read error may be responsible. The genes are TRBV7-7 and TRBJ2-1, with D perhaps matching TRBD2 (6 bases). Germline V gene data show CDR1 as SSHAT and CDR2 as FNYEAQ (reference sequence). The CDR3 length is 16 residues. The chain's CDR3 is CASSRRQLRTNNEQFF. The DNA for the CDR3 is TGTGCTAGCAGTCGTAGACAGCTCAGGACTAACAATGAGCAGTTCTTC.

This clone appeared a few times. CDR3 bases: TGTGCCAGCAGCCAAGGACTAGAAGTCGGCAGGGAGCTGTTTTTT. It is translated as CASSQGLEVGRELFF. The J gene is TRBJ2-2, the V gene TRBV14; D might be TRBD2 (6 bases). CDR3 size: 15 residues. Germline lookup yields CDR1 SGHDN and CDR2 FVKESK. Trimming removed 1 base at V and 9 bases at J, with 15 bases between.

This clone turned up a few times. CDR3 protein: CASSEWGGSTDTQYF. The DNA for the CDR3 is TGTGCCAGCAGTGAATGGGGGGGAAGCACAGATACGCAGTATTTT. The rearrangement joins TRBV25-1 to TRBJ2-3; the match to TRBD2 covers 7 bases. The CDR3 has 15 amino acids. Trimming removed 1 base from V and 0 bases from J; junction bases left unmatched: 1. Germline V CDR1 and CDR2: MGHDK, SYGVNS.

The V and J genes are TRBV7-2 and TRBJ2-1; TRBD2 matches at 11 bases. Germline-derived CDR1 and CDR2 are SGHTA and FQGNSA. The CDR3 covers 12 residues. The junction had 6 bases not matched to a gene; V was cut back by 11 bases and J by 9 bases. CDR3 amino acids: CAGSSGGSEQFF. CDR3 bases: TGTGCCGGCTCTAGCGGGGGGAGTGAGCAGTTCTTC.

CDR3 nucleotide sequence: TGTGCCAGCAGCGTACCGGGACAGGGCTCAACAAGGCCCTCCTACGAGCAGTACTTC. Translated: CASSVPGQGSTRPSYEQYF. V usage is TRBV7-2 and J usage is TRBJ2-7; 9 nucleotides match TRBD1. Trimming took 5 bases from V and 0 from J; bases not matched to a gene: 17. The CDR3 consists of 19 residues. Germline lookup yields CDR1 SGHTA and CDR2 FQGNSA.

The rearrangement joins TRBV11-1 to TRBJ1-2; 7 bases match TRBD1. Germline values: CDR1 SGHAT, CDR2 FQDESV (reference sequence). J gave up 2 bases and V 5 bases, and 8 bases lay outside the gene matches. The CDR3 runs to 15 residues. CDR3 in amino acids: CASSQRDSGNYGYTF. The CDR3 DNA sequence: TGTGCCAGCAGCCAACGGGACAGCGGCAACTATGGCTACACCTTC.

This clone was seen more than once but under ten times. V is TRBV28 and J is TRBJ1-1, with 7 nucleotides matching TRBD1. V lost 6 bases, J lost 0 bases, and 7 bases stayed unmatched. The CDR3 is made up of 15 amino acids. In germline, CDR1 is MDHEN, CDR2 SYDVKM. CDR3 sequence (DNA): TGTGCCAGCAGCGATGACGGGACAGTGAACACTGAAGCTTTCTTT. Its protein product is CASSDDGTVNTEAFF. Looking up the rest from reference TRBV28 and TRBJ1-1 gives the full variable domain: DVKVTQSSRYLVKRTGEKVFLECVQDMDHENMFWYRQDPGLGLRLIYFSYDVKMKEKGDIPEGYSVSREKKERFSLILESASTNQTSMYLCASSDDGTVNTEAFFGQGTRLTVV.

This rearrangement joins TRBV7-9 to TRBJ2-5; D possibly corresponds to TRBD2 (7 bases). This CDR3 comprises 14 residues. Germline V gene data show CDR1 as SEHNR and CDR2 as FQNEAQ (reference sequence). V lost 2 bases and J lost 5, with 12 bases in between. CDR3 sequence: CASSLRGGKETQYF. The CDR3 DNA reads TGTGCCAGCAGCTTAAGGGGGGGTAAGGAGACCCAGTACTTC.

A few counts support this clone. The chain employs TRBV2 and TRBJ2-5; the D gene is possibly TRBD2 (6 bases). CDR1 and CDR2 from the germline V gene are SNHLY and FYNNEI. There are 13 residues in the CDR3. The V end lost 7 bases, the J end lost 5 bases, and 14 bases lay between the germline ends. The CDR3, as DNA: TGTGCCAGCATTTATACGGGGAGGGAGACCCAGTACTTC. This codes for CASIYTGRETQYF.

This clone is a singleton in its sample. The V and J genes are TRBV5-1 and TRBJ2-3; D is possibly TRBD1 (5 bases). Germline assignment: CDR1 SGHRS and CDR2 YFSETQ. Trimming left V 4 bases short and J 6 bases short, with 33 bases between. The CDR3 length is 20 residues. The CDR3 DNA is TGCGCCAGCAGCCTGCCGGACAAAAGTACAGCCATTTCCAGCATGGATACGCAGTATTTT. Protein product: CASSLPDKSTAISSMDTQYF.

The chain uses TRBV5-4 and TRBJ2-3; TRBD2 agrees at 7 bases. In germline, CDR1 is SGHNT, CDR2 YYREEE (reference sequence). V lost 4 bases, J lost 3 bases, and 11 bases stayed unmatched. The CDR3 sequence is 16 residues long. CDR3 bases: TGTGCCAGCAGCACCCCGACGGGGGGAAGGACAGATACGCAGTATTTT. It encodes CASSTPTGGRTDTQYF.

Comment on this clone: The sample carries other DNA sequences with the same CDR3. The chain recombines TRBV28 with TRBJ1-2, with D unclear. With 5 bases removed from V and 8 bases from J, the gap between germline ends came to 15 bases. Germline loops: CDR1 MDHEN, CDR2 SYDVKM. The CDR3 consists of 13 residues. CDR3 in DNA: TGTGCCAGCAGTGGGCCCATCGAAAGCGGCTACACCTTC. Its translation is CASSGPIESGYTF.

The chain combines TRBV4-3 with TRBJ2-3; TRBD2 might be the D (6 bases). The CDR3 is made up of 17 amino acids. Germline V gene sequence: CDR1 LGHNA, CDR2 YSLEER. With 1 base removed from V and 1 base from J, the gap between germline ends came to 15 bases. In nucleotides, the CDR3 is TGCGCCAGCAGCCAAGGGCAGGGACTTTGGGGCACAGATACGCAGTATTTT. It encodes CASSQGQGLWGTDTQYF.

In this sample, this clone turned up a few times. This chain connects TRBV5-5 to TRBJ1-2; unclear D gene. The V gene's germline CDR1 is SGHKS and CDR2 YYEKEE (reference sequence). The CDR3 spans 13 residues. Trimming cost V 4 bases and J 0 bases, with 7 bases left between them. CDR3 DNA: TGTGCCAGCAGCCAGCGGGCTAACTATGGCTACACCTTC. Protein: CASSQRANYGYTF.

The rearrangement links TRBV6-5 to TRBJ1-1, with D perhaps matching TRBD1 (5 bases). The germline gives CDR1 MNHEY, CDR2 SVGAGI. This CDR3 is 15 amino acids long. V was shortened by 0 bases and J by 7 bases, with 15 bases between the two germline ends. The CDR3 DNA is TGTGCCAGCAGTTACTCCCCGTTTGGGGGGAGTGAAGCTTTCTTT. It specifies CASSYSPFGGSEAFF.

The table lists this clone with a few counts. This chain links TRBV10-3 with TRBJ1-5; D might be TRBD1 (5 bases). CDR3 length: 14 amino acids. Germline V gene data show CDR1 as ENHRY and CDR2 as SYGVKD. Trimming removed 6 bases from V and 4 bases from J, with 13 bases in between. The CDR3 protein is CAISQGKGNQPQHF. The CDR3 DNA reads TGTGCCATCAGCCAGGGAAAGGGAAATCAGCCCCAGCATTTT.